Listed below are T cell receptor beta chains from one sample, sequenced in a study of cytomegalovirus exposure and HLA in healthy donors. Here immunoSEQ multiplex PCR was the method, and the copy in TCRdb shows in-frame clones only, minus some. The sample carries under 120,000 clones, around two thirds recorded once. What was sequenced was PBMCs. These TCRs come from a man in his fifties or sixties in good health and CMV-seropositive. Both conserved end residues are part of each CDR3. Fields, in order: clone size, D gene, V gene, J gene, CDR3 protein, CDR3 DNA. A D gene is named only where the DNA matches it firmly. Some rows mark clone size as missing; the rest say once, few, many or name a class of expanded clone.

clone size: few
D gene: -
V gene: TRBV7-2
J gene: TRBJ2-7
CDR3 protein: CASSLGLTLSYEQYF
CDR3 DNA: TGTGCCAGCAGCTTGGGACTCACACTTTCCTACGAGCAGTACTTC

clone size: -
D gene: TRBD1
V gene: TRBV9
J gene: TRBJ1-2
CDR3 protein: CASSTGQGLGYGYTF
CDR3 DNA: TGTGCCAGCAGCACTGGACAGGGCCTGGGGTATGGCTACACCTTC

clone size: once
D gene: -
V gene: TRBV5-4
J gene: TRBJ2-3
CDR3 protein: CASSLSGAADTQYF
CDR3 DNA: TGTGCCAGCAGCTTATCGGGTGCGGCAGATACGCAGTATTTT

clone size: -
D gene: -
V gene: TRBV6-6
J gene: TRBJ2-1
CDR3 protein: CASSYFTVWYEQFF
CDR3 DNA: TGTGCCAGCAGTTACTTTACGGTCTGGTATGAGCAGTTCTTC

clone size: -
D gene: TRBD2
V gene: TRBV7-9
J gene: TRBJ2-1
CDR3 protein: CASRILAGEYNEQFF
CDR3 DNA: TGTGCCAGCAGGATACTAGCGGGTGAATACAATGAGCAGTTCTTC

clone size: -
D gene: TRBD2
V gene: TRBV9
J gene: TRBJ2-5
CDR3 protein: CASSGTSGGEETQYF
CDR3 DNA: TGTGCCAGCAGCGGGACTAGCGGGGGGGAAGAGACCCAGTACTTC

clone size: -
D gene: TRBD1
V gene: TRBV27
J gene: TRBJ1-1
CDR3 protein: CASSLDRRGVGAFF
CDR3 DNA: TGTGCCAGCAGTCTGGACAGGAGGGGCGTGGGAGCTTTCTTT

clone size: few
D gene: TRBD1
V gene: TRBV2
J gene: TRBJ1-5
CDR3 protein: CASTPDRGGQPQHF
CDR3 DNA: TGTGCCAGCACCCCGGACAGGGGAGGTCAGCCCCAGCATTTT

clone size: -
D gene: -
V gene: TRBV19
J gene: TRBJ1-1
CDR3 protein: CASSTWAGMNTEAFF
CDR3 DNA: TGTGCCAGTAGTACTTGGGCCGGCATGAACACTGAAGCTTTCTTT

clone size: -
D gene: TRBD1
V gene: TRBV5-1
J gene: TRBJ1-2
CDR3 protein: CASNAVPLTGDYGYTF
CDR3 DNA: TGCGCCAGCAACGCCGTGCCTTTAACAGGGGATTACGGCTACACCTTC

clone size: -
D gene: -
V gene: TRBV6-5
J gene: TRBJ1-4
CDR3 protein: CASSFDSSINEKLFF
CDR3 DNA: TGTGCCAGCAGTTTCGACAGCTCAATAAATGAAAAACTGTTTTTT

clone size: -
D gene: -
V gene: TRBV2
J gene: TRBJ2-3
CDR3 protein: CASRLDSDTQYF
CDR3 DNA: TGTGCCAGCAGACTAGATTCAGATACGCAGTATTTT

clone size: -
D gene: TRBD2
V gene: TRBV5-4
J gene: TRBJ2-7
CDR3 protein: CASSLRTSGGASEQYF
CDR3 DNA: TGTGCCAGCAGCCTCCGGACTAGCGGGGGGGCCTCCGAGCAGTACTTC

clone size: -
D gene: -
V gene: TRBV7-3
J gene: TRBJ2-2
CDR3 protein: CASSQAAGWYTGELFF
CDR3 DNA: TGTGCCAGCAGCCAAGCGGCGGGGTGGTACACCGGGGAGCTGTTTTTT

clone size: -
D gene: -
V gene: TRBV18
J gene: TRBJ1-1
CDR3 protein: CASSPQEGGGTEAFF
CDR3 DNA: TGTGCCAGCTCACCACAGGAGGGGGGGGGCACTGAAGCTTTCTTT

clone size: -
D gene: -
V gene: TRBV7-3
J gene: TRBJ2-2
CDR3 protein: CASSPVGGAGTGELFF
CDR3 DNA: TGTGCCAGCAGCCCCGTTGGGGGGGCGGGCACCGGGGAGCTGTTTTTT

clone size: -
D gene: TRBD1
V gene: TRBV5-1
J gene: TRBJ2-5
CDR3 protein: CASSLSTGGEETQYF
CDR3 DNA: TGCGCCAGCAGCCTTAGCACAGGGGGCGAAGAGACCCAGTACTTC

clone size: few
D gene: -
V gene: TRBV6-5
J gene: TRBJ1-2
CDR3 protein: CASSRPGHDGYTF
CDR3 DNA: TGTGCCAGCAGCAGACCGGGACATGATGGCTACACCTTC

clone size: -
D gene: TRBD2
V gene: TRBV5-1
J gene: TRBJ2-7
CDR3 protein: CASSSGTRGDEQYF
CDR3 DNA: TGCGCCAGCAGCTCCGGGACTAGGGGTGACGAGCAGTACTTC

clone size: -
D gene: -
V gene: TRBV29-1
J gene: TRBJ2-7
CDR3 protein: CSVVAGSSYEQYF
CDR3 DNA: TGCAGCGTTGTCGCGGGAAGCTCCTACGAGCAGTACTTC

clone size: -
D gene: -
V gene: TRBV6-6
J gene: TRBJ1-1
CDR3 protein: CASSERRESTEAFF
CDR3 DNA: TGTGCCAGCAGCGAAAGAAGGGAGTCCACTGAAGCTTTCTTT

clone size: -
D gene: -
V gene: TRBV2
J gene: TRBJ1-1
CDR3 protein: CASSPGDYTETFF
CDR3 DNA: TGTGCCAGCAGTCCCGGGGATTACACTGAAACTTTCTTT

clone size: few
D gene: TRBD2
V gene: TRBV6-4
J gene: TRBJ2-1
CDR3 protein: CASSKGLAGVGEQFF
CDR3 DNA: TGTGCCAGCAGTAAGGGACTAGCGGGAGTCGGTGAGCAGTTCTTC

clone size: -
D gene: TRBD1
V gene: TRBV4-1
J gene: TRBJ1-5
CDR3 protein: CASSQGLEGASGSNQPQHF
CDR3 DNA: TGCGCCAGCAGCCAAGGGCTGGAGGGGGCATCTGGCAGCAATCAGCCCCAGCATTTT

clone size: -
D gene: -
V gene: TRBV19
J gene: TRBJ1-2
CDR3 protein: CATVSGNYGYTF
CDR3 DNA: TGTGCCACTGTGTCGGGGAACTATGGCTACACCTTC

clone size: -
D gene: TRBD2
V gene: TRBV5-6
J gene: TRBJ2-3
CDR3 protein: CASSLAPGGTDTQYF
CDR3 DNA: TGTGCCAGCAGCTTGGCCCCCGGGGGGACAGATACGCAGTATTTT

clone size: -
D gene: TRBD2
V gene: TRBV7-8
J gene: TRBJ2-3
CDR3 protein: CASSLHGGYAQYF
CDR3 DNA: TGTGCCAGCAGCCTACACGGGGGGTACGCGCAGTATTTT

clone size: -
D gene: -
V gene: TRBV15
J gene: TRBJ2-7
CDR3 protein: CATSRDQGSYEQYF
CDR3 DNA: TGTGCCACCAGCAGAGATCAGGGATCCTACGAGCAGTACTTC

clone size: -
D gene: -
V gene: TRBV2
J gene: TRBJ1-5
CDR3 protein: CASRERDSSSNQPQHF
CDR3 DNA: TGTGCCAGCAGGGAACGGGACTCCAGTAGCAATCAGCCCCAGCATTTT

clone size: -
D gene: -
V gene: TRBV18
J gene: TRBJ2-5
CDR3 protein: CASSPRPGTQETQYF
CDR3 DNA: TGTGCCAGCTCACCAAGGCCGGGAACCCAAGAGACCCAGTACTTC

clone size: -
D gene: TRBD2
V gene: TRBV4-1
J gene: TRBJ2-5
CDR3 protein: CASSSGGAGGRETQYF
CDR3 DNA: TGCGCCAGCAGCTCAGGGGGGGCGGGGGGGCGAGAGACCCAGTACTTC